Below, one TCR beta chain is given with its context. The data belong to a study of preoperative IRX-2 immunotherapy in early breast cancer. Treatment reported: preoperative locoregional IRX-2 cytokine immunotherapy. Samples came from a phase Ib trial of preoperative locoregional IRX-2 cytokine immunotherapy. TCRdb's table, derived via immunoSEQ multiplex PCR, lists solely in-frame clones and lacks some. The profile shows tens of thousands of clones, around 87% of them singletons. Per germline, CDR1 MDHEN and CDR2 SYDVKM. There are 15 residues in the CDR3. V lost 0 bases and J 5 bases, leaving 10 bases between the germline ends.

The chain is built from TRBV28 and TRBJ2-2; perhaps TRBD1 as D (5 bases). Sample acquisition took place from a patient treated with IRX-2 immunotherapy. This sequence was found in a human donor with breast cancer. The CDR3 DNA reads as TGTGCCAGCAGTTTATGGCGGTCAGGGACCGGGGAGCTGTTTTTT. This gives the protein CASSLWRSGTGELFF.